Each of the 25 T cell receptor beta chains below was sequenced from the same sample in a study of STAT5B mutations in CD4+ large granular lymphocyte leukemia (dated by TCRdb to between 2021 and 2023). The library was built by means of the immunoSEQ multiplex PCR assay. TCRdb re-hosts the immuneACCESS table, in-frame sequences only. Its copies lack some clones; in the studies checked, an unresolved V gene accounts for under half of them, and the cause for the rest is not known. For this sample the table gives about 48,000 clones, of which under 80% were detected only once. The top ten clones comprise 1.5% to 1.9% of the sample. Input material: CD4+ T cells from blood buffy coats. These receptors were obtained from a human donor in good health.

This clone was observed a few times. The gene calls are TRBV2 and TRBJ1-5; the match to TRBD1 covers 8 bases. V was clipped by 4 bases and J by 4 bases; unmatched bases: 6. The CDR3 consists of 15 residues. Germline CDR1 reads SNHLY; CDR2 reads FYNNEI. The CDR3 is CASSVEDRANQPQHF. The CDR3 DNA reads TGTGCCAGCAGTGTTGAGGACAGGGCTAATCAGCCCCAGCATTTT.

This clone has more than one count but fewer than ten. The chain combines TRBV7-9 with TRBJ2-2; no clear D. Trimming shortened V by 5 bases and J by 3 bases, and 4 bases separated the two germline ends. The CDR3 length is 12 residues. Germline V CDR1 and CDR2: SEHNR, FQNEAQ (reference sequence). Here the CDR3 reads CASSLHTGELFF. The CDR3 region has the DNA TGTGCCAGCAGCCTCCACACCGGGGAGCTGTTTTTT.

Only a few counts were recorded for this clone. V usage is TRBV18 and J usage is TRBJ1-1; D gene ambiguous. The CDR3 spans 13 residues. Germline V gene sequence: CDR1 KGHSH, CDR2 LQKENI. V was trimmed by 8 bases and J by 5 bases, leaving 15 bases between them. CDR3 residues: CASTPPRMTEAFF. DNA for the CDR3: TGTGCCAGCACCCCTCCTAGAATGACTGAAGCTTTCTTT.

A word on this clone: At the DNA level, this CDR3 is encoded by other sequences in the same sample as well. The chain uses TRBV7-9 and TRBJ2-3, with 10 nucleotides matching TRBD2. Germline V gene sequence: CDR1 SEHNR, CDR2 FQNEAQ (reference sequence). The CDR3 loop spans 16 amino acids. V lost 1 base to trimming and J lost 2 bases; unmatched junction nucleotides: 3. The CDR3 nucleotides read TGTGCCAGCAGCTTAGTGCTAGCGGGGGTCACAGATACGCAGTATTTT. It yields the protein CASSLVLAGVTDTQYF.

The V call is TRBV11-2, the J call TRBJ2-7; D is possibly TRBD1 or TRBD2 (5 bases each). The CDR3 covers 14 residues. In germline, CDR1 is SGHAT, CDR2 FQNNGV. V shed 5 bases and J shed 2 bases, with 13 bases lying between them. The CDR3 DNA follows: TGTGCCAGCAGCGCCCCCGGGGCAGCCTACGAGCAGTACTTC. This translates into CASSAPGAAYEQYF.

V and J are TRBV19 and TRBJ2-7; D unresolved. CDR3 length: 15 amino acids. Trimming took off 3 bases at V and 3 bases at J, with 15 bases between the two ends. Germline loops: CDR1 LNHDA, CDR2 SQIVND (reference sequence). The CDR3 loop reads CASSMASGVGYEQYF. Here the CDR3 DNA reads TGTGCCAGTAGTATGGCGAGTGGGGTAGGCTACGAGCAGTACTTC.

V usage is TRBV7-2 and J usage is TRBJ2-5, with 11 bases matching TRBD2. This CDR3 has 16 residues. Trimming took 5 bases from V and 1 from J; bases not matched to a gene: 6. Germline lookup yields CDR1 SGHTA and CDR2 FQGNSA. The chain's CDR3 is CASSQWTSGPQETQYF. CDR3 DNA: TGTGCCAGCAGCCAATGGACTAGCGGGCCCCAAGAGACCCAGTACTTC.

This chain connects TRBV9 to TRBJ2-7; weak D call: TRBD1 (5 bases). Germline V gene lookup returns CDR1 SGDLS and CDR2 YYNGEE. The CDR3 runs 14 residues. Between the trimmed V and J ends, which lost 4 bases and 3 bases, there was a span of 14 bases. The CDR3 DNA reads TGTGCCAGCAGCCCACTGACAGACAGCTACGAGCAGTACTTC. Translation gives CASSPLTDSYEQYF.

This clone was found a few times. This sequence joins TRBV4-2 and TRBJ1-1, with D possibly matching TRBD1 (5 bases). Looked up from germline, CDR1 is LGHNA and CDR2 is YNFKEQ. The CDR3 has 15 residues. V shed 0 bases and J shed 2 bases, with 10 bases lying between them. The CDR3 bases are TGTGCCAGCAGCCAAGAATCCAGGGACAACACTGAAGCTTTCTTT. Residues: CASSQESRDNTEAFF.

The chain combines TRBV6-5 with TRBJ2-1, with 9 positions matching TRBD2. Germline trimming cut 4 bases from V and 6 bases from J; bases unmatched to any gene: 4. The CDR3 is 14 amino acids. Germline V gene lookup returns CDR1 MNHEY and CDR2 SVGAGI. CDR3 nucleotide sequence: TGTGCCAGCAGTTGGCGGGGGGGCCCCAATGAGCAGTTCTTC. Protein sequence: CASSWRGGPNEQFF.

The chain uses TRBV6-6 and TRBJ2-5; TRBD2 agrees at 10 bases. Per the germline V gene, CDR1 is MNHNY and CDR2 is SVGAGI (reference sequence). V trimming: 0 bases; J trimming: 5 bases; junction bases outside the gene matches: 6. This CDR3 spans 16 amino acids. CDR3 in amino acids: CASSYSIAGGGETQYF. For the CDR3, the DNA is TGTGCCAGCAGTTACTCGATAGCGGGGGGCGGCGAGACCCAGTACTTC.

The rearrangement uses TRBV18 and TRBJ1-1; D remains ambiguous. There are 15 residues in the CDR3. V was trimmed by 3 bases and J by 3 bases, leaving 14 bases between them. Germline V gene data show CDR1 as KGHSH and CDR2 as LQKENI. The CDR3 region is CASSPRWLRDTEAFF. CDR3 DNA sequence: TGTGCCAGCTCACCCCGATGGCTTAGAGACACTGAAGCTTTCTTT. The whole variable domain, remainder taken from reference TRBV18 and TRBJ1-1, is NAGVMQNPRHLVRRRGQEARLRCSPMKGHSHVYWYRQLPEEGLKFMVYLQKENIIDESGMPKERFSAEFPKEGPSILRIQQVVRGDSAAYFCASSPRWLRDTEAFFGQGTRLTVV.

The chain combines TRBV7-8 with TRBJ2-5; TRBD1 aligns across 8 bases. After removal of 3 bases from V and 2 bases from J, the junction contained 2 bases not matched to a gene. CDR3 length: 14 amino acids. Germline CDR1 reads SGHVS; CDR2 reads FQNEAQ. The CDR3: CASSLDRAQETQYF. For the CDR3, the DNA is TGTGCCAGCAGCTTGGACAGGGCTCAAGAGACCCAGTACTTC.

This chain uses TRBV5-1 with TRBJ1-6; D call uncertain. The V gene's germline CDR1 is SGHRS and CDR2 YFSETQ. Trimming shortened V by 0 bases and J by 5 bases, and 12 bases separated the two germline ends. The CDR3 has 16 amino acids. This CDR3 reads CASSLAWAGDNSPLHF. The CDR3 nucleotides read TGCGCCAGCAGCTTGGCCTGGGCTGGGGATAATTCACCCCTCCACTTT.

The CDR3 spells CSVPKRSDTQYF. Written as DNA, the CDR3 is TGCAGCGTCCCAAAACGGTCAGATACGCAGTATTTT. V and J are TRBV29-1 and TRBJ2-3; D unclear. The CDR3 covers 12 residues. V dropped 6 bases and J dropped 4 bases, with 11 bases sitting between them. Germline-derived CDR1 and CDR2 are SQVTM and ANQGSEA.

CDR3 sequence (DNA): TGTGCCAGCAGTGAACTTGGAGGGGGCGTCACAGATACGCAGTATTTT. Its protein product is CASSELGGGVTDTQYF. The chain carries TRBV6-1 and TRBJ2-3, with a tentative D call TRBD1 (7 bases). The CDR3 is 16 amino acids. Trimming removed 2 bases from V and 2 bases from J, with 14 bases in between. Germline V gene lookup returns CDR1 MNHNS and CDR2 SASEGT.

Written as DNA, the CDR3 is TGTGCCAGCAGCTTCGACGGGGGCTCCTACAATGAGCAGTTCTTC. This gives the protein CASSFDGGSYNEQFF. The chain joins TRBV5-4 to TRBJ2-1, with D possibly matching TRBD2 (6 bases). The ends were cut back, 2 bases at V and 0 bases at J, with 9 bases in the middle. This CDR3 region has 15 residues. CDR1 is SGHNT, CDR2 YYREEE, per germline (reference sequence).

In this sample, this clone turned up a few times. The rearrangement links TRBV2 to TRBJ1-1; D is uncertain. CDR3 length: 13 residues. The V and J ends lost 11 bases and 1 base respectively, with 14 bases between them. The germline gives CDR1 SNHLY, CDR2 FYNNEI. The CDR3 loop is CAAHRRWNTEAFF. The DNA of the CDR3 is TGTGCCGCGCATAGAAGGTGGAACACTGAAGCTTTCTTT. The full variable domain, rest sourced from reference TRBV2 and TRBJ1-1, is EPEVTQTPSHQVTQMGQEVILRCVPISNHLYFYWYRQILGQKVEFLVSFYNNEISEKSEIFDDQFSVERPDGSNFTLKIRSTKLEDSAMYFCAAHRRWNTEAFFGQGTRLTVV.

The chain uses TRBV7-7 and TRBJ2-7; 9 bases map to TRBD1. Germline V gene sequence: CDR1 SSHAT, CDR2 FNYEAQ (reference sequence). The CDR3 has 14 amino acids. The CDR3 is CASSSGQGIYEQYV. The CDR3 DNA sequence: TGTGCTAGCAGCTCGGGACAGGGTATCTACGAGCAGTACGTC.

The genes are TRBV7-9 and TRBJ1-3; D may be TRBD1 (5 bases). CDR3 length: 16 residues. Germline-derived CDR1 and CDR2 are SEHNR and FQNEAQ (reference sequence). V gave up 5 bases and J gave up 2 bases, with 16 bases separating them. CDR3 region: CASSQGGVQAGNTIYF. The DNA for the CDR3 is TGTGCCAGCAGCCAGGGAGGGGTGCAGGCTGGAAACACCATATATTTT.

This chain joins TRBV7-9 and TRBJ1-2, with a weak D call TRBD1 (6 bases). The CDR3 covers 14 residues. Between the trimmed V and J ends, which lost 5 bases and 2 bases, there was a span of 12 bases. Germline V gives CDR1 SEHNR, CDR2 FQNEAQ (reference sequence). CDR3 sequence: CASSPGQQNYGYTF. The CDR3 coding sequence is TGTGCCAGCAGCCCTGGACAGCAAAACTATGGCTACACCTTC.

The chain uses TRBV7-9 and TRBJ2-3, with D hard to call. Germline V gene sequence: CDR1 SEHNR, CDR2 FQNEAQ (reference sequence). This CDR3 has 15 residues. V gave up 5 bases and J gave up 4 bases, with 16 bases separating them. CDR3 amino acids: CASSPRREGADTQYF. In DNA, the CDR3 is TGTGCCAGCAGCCCTAGGCGTGAAGGCGCAGATACGCAGTATTTT. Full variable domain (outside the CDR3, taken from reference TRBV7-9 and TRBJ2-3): DTGVSQNPRHKITKRGQNVTFRCDPISEHNRLYWYRQTLGQGPEFLTYFQNEAQLEKSRLLSDRFSAERPKGSFSTLEIQRTEQGDSAMYLCASSPRREGADTQYFGPGTRLTVL.

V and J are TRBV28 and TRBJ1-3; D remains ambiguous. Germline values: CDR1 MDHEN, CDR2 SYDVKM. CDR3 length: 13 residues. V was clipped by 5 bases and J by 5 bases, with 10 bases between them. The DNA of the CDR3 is TGTGCCAGCAGTCCCCAACACAGAAACACCATATATTTT. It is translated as CASSPQHRNTIYF. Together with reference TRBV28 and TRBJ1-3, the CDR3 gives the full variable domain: DVKVTQSSRYLVKRTGEKVFLECVQDMDHENMFWYRQDPGLGLRLIYFSYDVKMKEKGDIPEGYSVSREKKERFSLILESASTNQTSMYLCASSPQHRNTIYFGEGSWLTVV.

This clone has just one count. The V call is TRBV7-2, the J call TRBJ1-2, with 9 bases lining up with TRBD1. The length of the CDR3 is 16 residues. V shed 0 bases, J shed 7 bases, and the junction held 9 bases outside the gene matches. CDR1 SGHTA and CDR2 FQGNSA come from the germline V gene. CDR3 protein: CASSLAMGTGPGGYTF. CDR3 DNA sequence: TGTGCCAGCAGCTTAGCTATGGGGACAGGGCCAGGTGGCTACACCTTC.

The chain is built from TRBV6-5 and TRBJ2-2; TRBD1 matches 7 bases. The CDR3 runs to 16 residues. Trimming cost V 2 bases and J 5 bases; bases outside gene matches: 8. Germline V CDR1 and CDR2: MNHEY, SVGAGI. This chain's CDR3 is CASSYEGASRTGELFF. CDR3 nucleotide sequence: TGTGCCAGCAGTTACGAGGGGGCTTCAAGAACCGGGGAGCTGTTTTTT.